This T cell receptor beta chain was documented in a study of blood T cell repertoires in COVID-19. The wider study: Samples came from the United States, Italy and Spain, spanning acute and convalescent COVID-19.

Everyone who took part was 18 to 89 years old, and they came from 20 to 25 US areas. Study processing details: By means of reference gene primer amplification, nucleated cell counts were estimated. Here immunoSEQ multiplex PCR was the method, and the copy in TCRdb shows in-frame clones only, minus some. That table is the source of V, J and clone size, and D and trimming were worked out from the DNA. The data hold more than 250,000 clones, with 86% observed a single time. V was clipped by 2 bases and J by 7 bases, with 9 bases between them. CDR1 MGHRA and CDR2 YSYEKL come from the germline V gene. The CDR3 loop spans 13 amino acids.

The V call is TRBV4-1, the J call TRBJ1-5, with D perhaps TRBD1 (5 bases). The specimen was PBMCs or T cells enriched from blood (not recorded which). This TCR came from a woman aged 18-29 years who had recovered from COVID-19. CDR3 protein: CASSQNKGQPQHF. The CDR3 region has the DNA TGCGCCAGCAGCCAAAATAAGGGGCAGCCCCAGCATTTT.